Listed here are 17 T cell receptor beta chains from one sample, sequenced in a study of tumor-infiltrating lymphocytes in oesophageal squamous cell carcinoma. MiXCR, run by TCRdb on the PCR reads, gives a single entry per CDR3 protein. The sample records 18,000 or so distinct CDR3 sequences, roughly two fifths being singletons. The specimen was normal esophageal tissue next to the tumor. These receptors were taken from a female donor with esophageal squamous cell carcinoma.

The CDR3 here is CASSLGTGSVEQFF. The CDR3 DNA sequence: TGTGCCAGCAGCTTAGGGACCGGGTCGGTTGAGCAGTTCTTC. This chain joins TRBV7-2 and TRBJ2-3; D gene unclear. Gene TRBJ2-1 matches the end of the DNA better, so the J call may be wrong. Germline values: CDR1 SGHTA, CDR2 FQGNSA. This CDR3 has 14 residues.

CDR3 amino acids: CASSLVGGGSATNEKLFF. The CDR3 DNA reads TGTGCCAGCAGCTTAGTGGGCGGGGGGTCGGCAACTAATGAAAAACTGTTTTTT. V and J are TRBV7-8 and TRBJ1-4, with D maybe TRBD1 (5 bases). Germline assignment: CDR1 SGHVS and CDR2 FQNEAQ. Trimming cost V 1 base and J 0 bases, with 15 bases left between them. This CDR3 comprises 18 residues.

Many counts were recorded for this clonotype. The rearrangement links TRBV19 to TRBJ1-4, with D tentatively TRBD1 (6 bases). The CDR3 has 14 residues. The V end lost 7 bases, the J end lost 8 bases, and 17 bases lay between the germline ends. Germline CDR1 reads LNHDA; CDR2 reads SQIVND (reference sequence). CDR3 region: CASMSGGAGEKLFF. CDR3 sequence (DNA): TGTGCCAGTATGTCCGGGGGGGCTGGGGAAAAACTGTTTTTT.

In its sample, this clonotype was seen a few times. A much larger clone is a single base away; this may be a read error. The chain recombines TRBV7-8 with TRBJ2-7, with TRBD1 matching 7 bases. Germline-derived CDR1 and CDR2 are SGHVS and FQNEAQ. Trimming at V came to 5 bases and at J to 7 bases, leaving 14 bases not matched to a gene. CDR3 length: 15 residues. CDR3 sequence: CASSQRDSSYNEQYF. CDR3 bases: TGTGCCAGCAGCCAAAGGGACAGCTCCTACAATGAGCAGTACTTC.

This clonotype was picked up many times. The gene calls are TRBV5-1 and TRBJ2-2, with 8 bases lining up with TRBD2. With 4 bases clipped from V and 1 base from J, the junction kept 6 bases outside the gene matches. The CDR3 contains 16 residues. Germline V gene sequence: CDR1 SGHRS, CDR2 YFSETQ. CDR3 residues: CASSRGSGGNTGELFF. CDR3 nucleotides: TGCGCCAGCAGCCGGGGGAGCGGGGGGAACACCGGGGAGCTGTTTTTT. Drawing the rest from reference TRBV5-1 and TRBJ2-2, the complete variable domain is KAGVTQTPRYLIKTRGQQVTLSCSPISGHRSVSWYQQTPGQGLQFLFEYFSETQRNKGNFPGRFSGRQFSNSRSEMNVSTLELGDSALYLCASSRGSGGNTGELFFGEGSRLTVL.

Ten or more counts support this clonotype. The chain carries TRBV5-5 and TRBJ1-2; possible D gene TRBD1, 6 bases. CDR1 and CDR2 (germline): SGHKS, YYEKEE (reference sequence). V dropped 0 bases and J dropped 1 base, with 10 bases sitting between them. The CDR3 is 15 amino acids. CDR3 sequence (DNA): TGTGCCAGCAGCTTGGTTACAGGGTATAACTATGGCTACACCTTC. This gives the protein CASSLVTGYNYGYTF.

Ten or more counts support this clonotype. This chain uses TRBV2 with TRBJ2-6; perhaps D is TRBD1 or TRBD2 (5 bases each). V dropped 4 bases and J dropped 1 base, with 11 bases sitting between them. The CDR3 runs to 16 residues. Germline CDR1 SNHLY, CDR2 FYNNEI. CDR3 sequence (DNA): TGTGCCAGCAGTGGGGACGCCTTTTCTGGGGCCAACGTCCTGACTTTC. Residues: CASSGDAFSGANVLTF.

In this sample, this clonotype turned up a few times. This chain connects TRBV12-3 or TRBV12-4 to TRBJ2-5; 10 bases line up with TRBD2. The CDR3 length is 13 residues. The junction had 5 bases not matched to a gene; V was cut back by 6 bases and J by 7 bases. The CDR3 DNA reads TGTGCCAGCAGCCCTAGGACTAGCGGGACCCAGTACTTC. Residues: CASSPRTSGTQYF.

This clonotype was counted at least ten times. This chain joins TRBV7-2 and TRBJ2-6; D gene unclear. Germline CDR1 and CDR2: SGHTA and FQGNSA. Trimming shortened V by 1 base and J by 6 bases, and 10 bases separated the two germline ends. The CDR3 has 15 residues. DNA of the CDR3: TGTGCCAGCAGCTTAGGGCTAAGTGTGGCCAACGTCCTGACTTTC. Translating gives CASSLGLSVANVLTF.

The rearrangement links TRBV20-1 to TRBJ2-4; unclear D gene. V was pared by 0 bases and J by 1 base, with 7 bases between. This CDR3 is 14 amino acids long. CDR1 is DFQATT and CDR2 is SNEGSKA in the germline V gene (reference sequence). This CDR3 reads CSARDGLAKNIQYF. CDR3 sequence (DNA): TGCAGTGCTAGAGATGGATTGGCCAAAAACATTCAGTACTTC.

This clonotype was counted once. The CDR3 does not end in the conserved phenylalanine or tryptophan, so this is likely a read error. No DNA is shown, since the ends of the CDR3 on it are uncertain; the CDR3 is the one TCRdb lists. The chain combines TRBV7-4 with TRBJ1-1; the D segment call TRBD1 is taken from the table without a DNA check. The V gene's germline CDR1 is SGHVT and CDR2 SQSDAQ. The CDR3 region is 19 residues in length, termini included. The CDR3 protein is CASSLLHSGVAQIRSILAQ.

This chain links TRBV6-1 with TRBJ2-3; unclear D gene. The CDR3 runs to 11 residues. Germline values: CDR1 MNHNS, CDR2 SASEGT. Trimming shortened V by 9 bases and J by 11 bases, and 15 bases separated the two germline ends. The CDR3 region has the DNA TGTGCCAGACCTAAGACCAGAAGGCAGTATTTT. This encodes CARPKTRRQYF.

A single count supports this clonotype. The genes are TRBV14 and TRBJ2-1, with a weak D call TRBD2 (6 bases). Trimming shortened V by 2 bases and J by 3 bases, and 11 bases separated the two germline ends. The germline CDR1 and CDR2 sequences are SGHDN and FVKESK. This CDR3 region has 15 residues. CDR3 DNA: TGTGCCAGCAGCCAAACTAGCAGGTACTACAATGAGCAGTTCTTC. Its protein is CASSQTSRYYNEQFF.

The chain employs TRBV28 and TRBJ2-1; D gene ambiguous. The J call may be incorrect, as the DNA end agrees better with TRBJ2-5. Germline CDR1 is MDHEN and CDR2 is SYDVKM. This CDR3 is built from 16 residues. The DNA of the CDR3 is TGTGCCAGCAGTTCCCCTGTGGCAGATAGCCAAGAGACCCAGTACTTC. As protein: CASSSPVADSQETQYF.

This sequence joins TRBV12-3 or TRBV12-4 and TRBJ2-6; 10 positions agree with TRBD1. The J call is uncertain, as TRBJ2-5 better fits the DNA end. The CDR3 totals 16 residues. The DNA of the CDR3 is TGTGCCAGCAGCCCCGGGACAGGGGACGGTCGGAAGACCCAGTACTTC. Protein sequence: CASSPGTGDGRKTQYF.

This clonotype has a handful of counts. DNA of the CDR3: TGTGCCAGCAGCCCCACAGATACGCAGTATTTT. Protein: CASSPTDTQYF. The V call is TRBV7-3, the J call TRBJ2-3; D is unresolved. Between the trimmed V and J ends, which lost 5 bases and 2 bases, there was a span of 2 bases. The CDR3 runs 11 residues. CDR1 is SGHTA, CDR2 FQGTGA, per germline.

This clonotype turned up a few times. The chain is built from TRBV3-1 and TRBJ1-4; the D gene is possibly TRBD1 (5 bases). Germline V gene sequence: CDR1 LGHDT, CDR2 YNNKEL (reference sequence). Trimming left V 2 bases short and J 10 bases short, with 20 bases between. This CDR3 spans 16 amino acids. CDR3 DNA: TGTGCCAGCAGCCAAAGGGGTTCGGGATTTGCGGGAAAACTGTTTTTT. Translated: CASSQRGSGFAGKLFF.